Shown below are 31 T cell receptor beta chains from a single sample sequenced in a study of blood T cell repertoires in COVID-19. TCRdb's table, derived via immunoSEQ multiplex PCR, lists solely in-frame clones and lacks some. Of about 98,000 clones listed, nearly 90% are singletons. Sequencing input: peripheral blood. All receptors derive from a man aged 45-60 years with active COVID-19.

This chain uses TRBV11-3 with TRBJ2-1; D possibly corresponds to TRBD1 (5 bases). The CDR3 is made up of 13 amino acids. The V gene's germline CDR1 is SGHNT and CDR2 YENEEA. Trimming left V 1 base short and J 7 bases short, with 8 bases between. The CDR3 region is CASSLGRANEQFF. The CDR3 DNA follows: TGTGCCAGCAGCTTAGGCAGGGCGAATGAGCAGTTCTTC.

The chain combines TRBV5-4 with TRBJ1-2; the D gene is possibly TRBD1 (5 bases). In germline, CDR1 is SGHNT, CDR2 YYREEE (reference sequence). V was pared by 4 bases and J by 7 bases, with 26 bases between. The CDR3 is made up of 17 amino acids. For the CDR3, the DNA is TGTGCCAGCAGCGGGGAAAGGAGACAGACGGGTCCTTTTGGCTACACCTTC. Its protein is CASSGERRQTGPFGYTF.

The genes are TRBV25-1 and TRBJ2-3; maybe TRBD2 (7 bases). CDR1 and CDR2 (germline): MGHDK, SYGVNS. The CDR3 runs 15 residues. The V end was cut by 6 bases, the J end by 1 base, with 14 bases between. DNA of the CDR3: TGTGCCAGCAGGATGGCGGGGGCTGGCACAGATACGCAGTATTTT. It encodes CASRMAGAGTDTQYF.

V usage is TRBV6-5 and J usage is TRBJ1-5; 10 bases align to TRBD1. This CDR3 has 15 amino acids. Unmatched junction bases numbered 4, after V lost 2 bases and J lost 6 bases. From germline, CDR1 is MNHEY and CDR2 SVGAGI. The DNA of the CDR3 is TGTGCCAGCAGTTACACTGGGACAGGGGTTCAGCCCCAGCATTTT. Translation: CASSYTGTGVQPQHF.

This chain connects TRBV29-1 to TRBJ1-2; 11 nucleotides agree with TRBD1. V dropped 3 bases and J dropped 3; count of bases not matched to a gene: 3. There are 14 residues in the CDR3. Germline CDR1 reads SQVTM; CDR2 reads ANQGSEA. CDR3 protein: CSVDPGQGDYGYTF. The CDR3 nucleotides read TGCAGCGTTGACCCGGGACAGGGGGACTATGGCTACACCTTC.

In DNA form, the CDR3 reads TGCGCCAGCACCACCAGGAGCGGGGGGGGTCAAGAGACCCAGTACTTC. Translating gives CASTTRSGGGQETQYF. This rearrangement joins TRBV5-1 to TRBJ2-5; TRBD2 agrees at 10 bases. The J segment lost 2 bases and the V segment lost 6 bases, leaving 10 bases of the junction unmatched. The germline V gene encodes CDR1 SGHRS and CDR2 YFSETQ. The CDR3 runs to 16 residues.

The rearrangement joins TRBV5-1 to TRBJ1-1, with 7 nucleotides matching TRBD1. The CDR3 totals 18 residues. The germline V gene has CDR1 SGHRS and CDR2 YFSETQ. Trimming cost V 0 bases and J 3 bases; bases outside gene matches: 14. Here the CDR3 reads CASSLEGIQGVEDTEAFF. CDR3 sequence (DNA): TGCGCCAGCAGCTTGGAAGGCATTCAGGGGGTAGAGGACACTGAAGCTTTCTTT.

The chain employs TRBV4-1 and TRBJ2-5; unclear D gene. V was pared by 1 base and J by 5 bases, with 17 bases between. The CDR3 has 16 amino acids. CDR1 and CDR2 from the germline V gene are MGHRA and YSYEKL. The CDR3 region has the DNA TGCGCCAGCAGCCAAGGCCAGATGCTAGACGGGGAGACCCAGTACTTC. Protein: CASSQGQMLDGETQYF.

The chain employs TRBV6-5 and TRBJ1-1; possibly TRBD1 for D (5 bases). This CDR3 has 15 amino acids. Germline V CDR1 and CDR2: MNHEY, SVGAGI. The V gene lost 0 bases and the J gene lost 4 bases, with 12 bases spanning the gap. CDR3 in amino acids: CASSYSTALSTEAFF. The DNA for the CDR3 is TGTGCCAGCAGTTACTCGACAGCTCTGAGCACTGAAGCTTTCTTT.

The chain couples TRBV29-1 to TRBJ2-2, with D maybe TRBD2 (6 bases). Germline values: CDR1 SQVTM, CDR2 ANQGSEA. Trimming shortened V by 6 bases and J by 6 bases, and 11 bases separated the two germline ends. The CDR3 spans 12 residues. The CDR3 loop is CSVLATAGELFF. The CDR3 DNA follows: TGCAGCGTGCTAGCGACCGCCGGGGAGCTGTTTTTT.

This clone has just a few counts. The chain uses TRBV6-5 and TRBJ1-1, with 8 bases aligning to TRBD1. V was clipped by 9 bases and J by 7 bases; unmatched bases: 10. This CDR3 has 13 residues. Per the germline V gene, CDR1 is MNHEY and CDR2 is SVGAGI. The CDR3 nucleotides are TGTGCCAGTTCGGACAGGGCCTTATTTGAAGCTTTCTTT. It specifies CASSDRALFEAFF.

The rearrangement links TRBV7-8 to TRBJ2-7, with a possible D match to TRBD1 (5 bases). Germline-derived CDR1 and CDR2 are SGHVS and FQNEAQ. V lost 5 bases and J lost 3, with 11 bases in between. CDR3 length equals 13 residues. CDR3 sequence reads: CASSGRTHYEQYF. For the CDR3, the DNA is TGTGCCAGCAGCGGGCGGACACACTACGAGCAGTACTTC.

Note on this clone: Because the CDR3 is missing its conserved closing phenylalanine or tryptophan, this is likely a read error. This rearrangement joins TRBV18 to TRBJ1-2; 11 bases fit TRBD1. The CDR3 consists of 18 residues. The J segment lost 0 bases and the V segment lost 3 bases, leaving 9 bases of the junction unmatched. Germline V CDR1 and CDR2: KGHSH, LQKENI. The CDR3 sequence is CASSPGTGGPVANYGYTL. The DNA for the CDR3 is TGTGCCAGCTCACCGGGGACAGGGGGTCCAGTAGCTAACTATGGCTACACCCTC.

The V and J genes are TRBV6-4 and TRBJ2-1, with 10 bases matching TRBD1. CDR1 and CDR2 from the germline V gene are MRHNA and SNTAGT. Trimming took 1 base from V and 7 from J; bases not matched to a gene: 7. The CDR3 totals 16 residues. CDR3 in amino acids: CASSDWGGQGTNEQFF. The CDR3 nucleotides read TGTGCCAGCAGTGACTGGGGGGGACAGGGGACGAATGAGCAGTTCTTC.

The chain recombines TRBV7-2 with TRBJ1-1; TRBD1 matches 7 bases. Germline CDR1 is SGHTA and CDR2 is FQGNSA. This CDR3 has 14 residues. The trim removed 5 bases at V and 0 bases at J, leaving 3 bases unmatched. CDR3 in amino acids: CASSPDRVNTEAFF. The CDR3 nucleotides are TGTGCCAGCAGCCCAGACAGGGTGAACACTGAAGCTTTCTTT.

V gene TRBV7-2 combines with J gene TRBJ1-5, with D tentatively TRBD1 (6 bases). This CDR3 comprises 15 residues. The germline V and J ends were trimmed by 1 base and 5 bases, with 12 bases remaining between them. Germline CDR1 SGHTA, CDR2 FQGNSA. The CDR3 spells CASSLVQGPYQPQHF. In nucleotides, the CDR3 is TGTGCCAGCAGCTTAGTTCAGGGGCCCTATCAGCCCCAGCATTTT.

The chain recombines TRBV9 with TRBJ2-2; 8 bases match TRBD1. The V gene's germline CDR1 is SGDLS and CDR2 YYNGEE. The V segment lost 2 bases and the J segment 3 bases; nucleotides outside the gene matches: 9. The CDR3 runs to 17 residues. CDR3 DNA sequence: TGTGCCAGCAGCGTCCGCCCGGACAGGGCGGACACCGGGGAGCTGTTTTTT. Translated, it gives CASSVRPDRADTGELFF. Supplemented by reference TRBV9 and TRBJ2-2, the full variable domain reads DSGVTQTPKHLITATGQRVTLRCSPRSGDLSVYWYQQSLDQGLQFLIQYYNGEERAKGNILERFSAQQFPDLHSELNLSSLELGDSALYFCASSVRPDRADTGELFFGEGSRLTVL.

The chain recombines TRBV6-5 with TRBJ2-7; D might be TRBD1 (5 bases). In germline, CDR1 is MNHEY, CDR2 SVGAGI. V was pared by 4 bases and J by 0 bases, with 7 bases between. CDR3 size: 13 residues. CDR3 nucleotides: TGTGCCAGCAGTTGGGGCAACTCCTACGAGCAGTACTTC. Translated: CASSWGNSYEQYF.

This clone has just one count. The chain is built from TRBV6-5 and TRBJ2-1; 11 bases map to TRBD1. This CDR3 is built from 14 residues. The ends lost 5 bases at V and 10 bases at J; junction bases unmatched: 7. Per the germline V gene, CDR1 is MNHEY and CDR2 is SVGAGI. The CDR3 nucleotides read TGTGCCAGCAGTACGGGACAGGGGGTTACCGAGCAGTTCTTC. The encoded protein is CASSTGQGVTEQFF.

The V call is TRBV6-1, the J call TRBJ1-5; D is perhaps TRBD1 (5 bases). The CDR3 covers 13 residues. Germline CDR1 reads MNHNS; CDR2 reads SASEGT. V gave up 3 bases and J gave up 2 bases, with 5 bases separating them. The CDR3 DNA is TGTGCCAGCAGTGACAGGGGCAATCAGCCCCAGCATTTT. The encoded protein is CASSDRGNQPQHF.

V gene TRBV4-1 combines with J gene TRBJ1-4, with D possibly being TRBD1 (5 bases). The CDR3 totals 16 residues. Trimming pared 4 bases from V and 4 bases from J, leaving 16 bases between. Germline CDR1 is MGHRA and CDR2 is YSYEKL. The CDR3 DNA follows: TGCGCCAGCAGCCGAGGTGGGGGGGGTAGTAATGAAAAACTGTTTTTT. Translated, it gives CASSRGGGGSNEKLFF.

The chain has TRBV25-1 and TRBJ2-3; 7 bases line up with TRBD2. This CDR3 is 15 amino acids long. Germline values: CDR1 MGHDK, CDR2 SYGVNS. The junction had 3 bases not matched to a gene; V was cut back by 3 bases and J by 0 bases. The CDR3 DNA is TGTGCCAGCAGTGATAACGGGAGGAGCACAGATACGCAGTATTTT. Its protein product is CASSDNGRSTDTQYF.

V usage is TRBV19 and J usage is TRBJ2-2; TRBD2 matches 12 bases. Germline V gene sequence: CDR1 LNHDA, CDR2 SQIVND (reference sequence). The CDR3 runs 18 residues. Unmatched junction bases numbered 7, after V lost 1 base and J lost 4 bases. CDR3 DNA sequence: TGTGCCAGTAGTATAGGGCTAGCGGGGGGGCGCGTCACCGGGGAGCTGTTTTTT. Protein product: CASSIGLAGGRVTGELFF.

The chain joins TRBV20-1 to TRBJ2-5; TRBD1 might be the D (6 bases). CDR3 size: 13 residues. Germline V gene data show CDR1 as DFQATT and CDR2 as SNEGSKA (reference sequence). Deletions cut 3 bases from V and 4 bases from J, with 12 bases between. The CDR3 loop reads CSASETGLETQYF. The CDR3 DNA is TGCAGTGCTAGTGAAACAGGGTTAGAGACCCAGTACTTC.

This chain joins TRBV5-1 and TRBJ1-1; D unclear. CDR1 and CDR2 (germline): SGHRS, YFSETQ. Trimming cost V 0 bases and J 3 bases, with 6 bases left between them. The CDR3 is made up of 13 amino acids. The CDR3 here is CASSLELYTEAFF. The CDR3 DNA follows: TGCGCCAGCAGCTTGGAGCTGTACACTGAAGCTTTCTTT.

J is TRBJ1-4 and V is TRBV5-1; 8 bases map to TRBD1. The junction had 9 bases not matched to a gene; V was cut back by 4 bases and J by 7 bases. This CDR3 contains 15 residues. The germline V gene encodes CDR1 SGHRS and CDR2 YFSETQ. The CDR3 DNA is TGCGCCAGCAGCATAGGACAGGGCGGGGCTGAAAAACTGTTTTTT. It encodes CASSIGQGGAEKLFF.

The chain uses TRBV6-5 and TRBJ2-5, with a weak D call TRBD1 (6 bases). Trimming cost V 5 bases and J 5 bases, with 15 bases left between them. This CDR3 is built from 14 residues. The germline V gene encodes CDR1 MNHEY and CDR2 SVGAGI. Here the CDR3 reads CASSTTGIGETQYF. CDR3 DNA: TGTGCCAGCAGTACGACAGGTATCGGGGAGACCCAGTACTTC.

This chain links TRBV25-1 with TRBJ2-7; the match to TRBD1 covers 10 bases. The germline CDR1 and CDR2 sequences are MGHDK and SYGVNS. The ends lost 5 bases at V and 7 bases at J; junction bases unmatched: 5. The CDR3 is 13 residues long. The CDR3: CASSRQGADEQYF. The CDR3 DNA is TGTGCCAGCAGTAGACAGGGGGCGGATGAGCAGTACTTC.

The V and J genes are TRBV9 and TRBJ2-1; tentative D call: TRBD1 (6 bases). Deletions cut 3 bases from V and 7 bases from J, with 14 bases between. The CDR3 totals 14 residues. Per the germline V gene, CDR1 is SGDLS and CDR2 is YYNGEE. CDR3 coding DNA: TGTGCCAGCAGCGCTAGGACAGTACTAAATGAGCAGTTCTTC. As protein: CASSARTVLNEQFF. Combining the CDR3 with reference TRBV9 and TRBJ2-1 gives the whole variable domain DSGVTQTPKHLITATGQRVTLRCSPRSGDLSVYWYQQSLDQGLQFLIQYYNGEERAKGNILERFSAQQFPDLHSELNLSSLELGDSALYFCASSARTVLNEQFFGPGTRLTVL.

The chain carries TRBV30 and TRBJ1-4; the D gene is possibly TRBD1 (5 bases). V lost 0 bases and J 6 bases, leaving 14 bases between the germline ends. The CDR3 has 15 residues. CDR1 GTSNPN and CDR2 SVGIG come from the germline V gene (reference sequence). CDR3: CAWSVLGGSDEKLFF. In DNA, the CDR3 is TGTGCCTGGAGTGTACTCGGGGGGTCCGATGAAAAACTGTTTTTT. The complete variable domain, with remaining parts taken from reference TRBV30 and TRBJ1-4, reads SQTIHQWPATLVQPVGSPLSLECTVEGTSNPNLYWYRQAAGRGLQLLFYSVGIGQISSEVPQNLSASRPQDRQFILSSKKLLLSDSGFYLCAWSVLGGSDEKLFFGSGTQLSVL.

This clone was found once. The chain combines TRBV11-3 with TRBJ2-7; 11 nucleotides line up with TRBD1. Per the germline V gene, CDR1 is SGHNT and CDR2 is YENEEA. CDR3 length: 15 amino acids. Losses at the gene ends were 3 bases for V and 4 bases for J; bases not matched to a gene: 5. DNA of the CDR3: TGTGCCAGCAGCTTGCGGACAGGGGGCTTGTACGAGCAGTACTTC. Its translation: CASSLRTGGLYEQYF.